This T cell receptor beta chain was recorded in a study of blood T cells in healthy people across ages. Regarding this clonotype: Its antigen is currently unknown.

There were healthy Caucasian individuals from Russia, aged about 6 to 100, serving as donors. Overall study findings and caveats: A strong correlation was seen between TCR beta diversity and naive T cell percentage. Long-lived donors exceeded aged donors in naive CD4+ cells and diversity. As age increased, TCR beta diversity per million T cells fell in a roughly linear fashion.

A second PCR of 7 to 11 cycles used a sample-barcoded 5' primer and a J-beta primer mix. TCRdb re-called the 5' RACE reads with MiXCR, one entry per CDR3 protein. The table lists 600,000 to 1,000,000 distinct CDR3 sequences, 58% of them singletons. This clonotype was obtained from a man between 25 and 39 years old in good health. The sequenced sample was blood.

The CDR3 DNA follows: TGTGCCAGCAGTTTATCCTTACTTCAGGGTGGCTACACCTTC. Translating it yields CASSLSLLQGGYTF. V and J are TRBV27 and TRBJ1-2; D may be TRBD1 (5 bases). Trimming left V 0 bases short and J 7 bases short, with 12 bases between. This CDR3 comprises 14 residues. CDR1 is MNHEY and CDR2 is SMNVEV in the germline V gene (reference sequence).